This TCR beta chain was recovered during a study of blood T cell repertoires in COVID-19. Background on the study: The United States, Italy and Spain provided the acute and convalescent COVID-19 samples.

In the study's own analysis: Researchers report that nucleated cell counts were estimated from reference gene primer amplification. Using immunoSEQ multiplex PCR, the repertoire was profiled, and TCRdb retains in-frame clones only, with some absent. V, J and clone size were drawn from that table, and D and trimming were deduced from the DNA. The data hold about 44,000 clones, with 87% observed a single time. This CDR3 is built from 16 residues. V lost 2 bases, J lost 7 bases, and 6 bases stayed unmatched. Germline V gives CDR1 MNHEY, CDR2 SVGAGI. The V and J genes are TRBV6-5 and TRBJ1-6, with 9 bases lining up with TRBD1. The specimen was peripheral blood. The TCR sequence derives from a woman aged 80 or over in a cohort sampled during active or convalescent COVID-19. CDR3: CASSYHRTGVNSPLHF. Here the CDR3 DNA reads TGTGCCAGCAGTTACCACCGGACAGGGGTAAATTCACCCCTCCACTTT.